This T cell receptor beta chain was obtained from a study of cytotoxic CD8 clonotypes in ibrutinib-treated CLL. Findings and limits, study-wide: Sampling of sustained-remission and progressing patients occurred at differing times.

A few counts support this clone. Its antigen remains unidentified. This CDR3 is 14 amino acids long. Germline V gives CDR1 SGHTA, CDR2 FQGNSA. V was clipped by 5 bases and J by 7 bases; unmatched bases: 10. TCRdb's table, derived via immunoSEQ multiplex PCR, lists solely in-frame clones and lacks some. This sample has 73,000 or so clones, with 68% found just once. This receptor was obtained from a human donor with chronic lymphocytic leukemia. The rearrangement joins TRBV7-2 to TRBJ1-2, with 7 bases lining up with TRBD1. The material sequenced was PBMCs, taken after 12 months of ibrutinib treatment. The CDR3 DNA follows: TGTGCCAGCAGCAGTAGAAGACAGGGTGGTGGCTACACCTTC. This codes for CASSSRRQGGGYTF.